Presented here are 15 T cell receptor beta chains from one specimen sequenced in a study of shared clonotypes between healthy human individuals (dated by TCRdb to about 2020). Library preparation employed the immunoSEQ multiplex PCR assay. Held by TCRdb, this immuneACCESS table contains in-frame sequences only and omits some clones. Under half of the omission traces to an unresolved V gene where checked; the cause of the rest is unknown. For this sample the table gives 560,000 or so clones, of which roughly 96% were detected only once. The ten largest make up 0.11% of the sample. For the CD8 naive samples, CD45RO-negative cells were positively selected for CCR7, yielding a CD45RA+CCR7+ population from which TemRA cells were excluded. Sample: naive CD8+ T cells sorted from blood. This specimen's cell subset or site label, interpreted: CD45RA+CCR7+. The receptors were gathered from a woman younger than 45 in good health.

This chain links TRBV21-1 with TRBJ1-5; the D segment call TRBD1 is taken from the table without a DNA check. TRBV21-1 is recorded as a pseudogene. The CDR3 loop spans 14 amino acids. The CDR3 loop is CASSGGDRVQPQHF. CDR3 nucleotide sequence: TGTGCCAGCAGCGGGGGGGACAGGGTTCAGCCCCAGCATTTT.

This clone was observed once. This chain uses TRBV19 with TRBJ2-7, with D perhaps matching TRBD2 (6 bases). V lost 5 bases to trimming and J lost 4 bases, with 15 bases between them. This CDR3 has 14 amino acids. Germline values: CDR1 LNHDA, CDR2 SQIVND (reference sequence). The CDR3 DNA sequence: TGTGCCAGTAGTCCTGCCGGGACTCTATACGAGCAGTACTTC. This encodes CASSPAGTLYEQYF.

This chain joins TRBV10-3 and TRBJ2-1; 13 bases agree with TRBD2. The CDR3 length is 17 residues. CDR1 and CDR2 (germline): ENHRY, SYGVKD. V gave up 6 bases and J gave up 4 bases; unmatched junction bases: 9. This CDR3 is CAIRRTSGSFGYNEQFF. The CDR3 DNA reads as TGTGCCATCAGACGGACTAGCGGGAGTTTTGGGTACAATGAGCAGTTCTTC.

The CDR3 DNA sequence: TGTGCCACCAGAACTAGCGGGGTCTACAATGAGCAGTTCTTC. Its protein is CATRTSGVYNEQFF. The genes are TRBV15 and TRBJ2-1, with 10 bases aligning to TRBD2. The V gene end was trimmed by 6 bases and the J gene end by 3 bases; junction bases not matched to a gene: 2. CDR3 length: 14 residues. In germline, CDR1 is LNHNV, CDR2 YYDKDF (reference sequence).

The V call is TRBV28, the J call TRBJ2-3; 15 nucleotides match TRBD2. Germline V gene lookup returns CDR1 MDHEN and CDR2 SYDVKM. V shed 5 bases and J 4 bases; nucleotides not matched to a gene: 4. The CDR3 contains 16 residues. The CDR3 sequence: CASSIGTSGRPDTQYF. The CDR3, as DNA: TGTGCCAGCAGTATAGGGACTAGCGGGAGGCCAGATACGCAGTATTTT.

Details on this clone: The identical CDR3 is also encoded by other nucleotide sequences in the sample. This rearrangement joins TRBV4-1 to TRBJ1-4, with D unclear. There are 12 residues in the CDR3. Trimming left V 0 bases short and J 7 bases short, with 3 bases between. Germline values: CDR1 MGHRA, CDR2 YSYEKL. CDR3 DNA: TGCGCCAGCAGCCAAGAGGGTGAAAAACTGTTTTTT. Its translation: CASSQEGEKLFF.

The CDR3 here is CASSLGLGEQFF. Written as DNA, the CDR3 is TGTGCCAGCAGCTTAGGGTTGGGGGAGCAGTTCTTC. V is TRBV7-9 and J is TRBJ2-1; no clear D. V was trimmed by 1 base and J by 10 bases, leaving 8 bases between them. CDR1 is SEHNR and CDR2 is FQNEAQ in the germline V gene (reference sequence). This CDR3 spans 12 amino acids. The full variable domain, its missing parts supplied by reference TRBV7-9 and TRBJ2-1, is DTGVSQNPRHKITKRGQNVTFRCDPISEHNRLYWYRQTLGQGPEFLTYFQNEAQLEKSRLLSDRFSAERPKGSFSTLEIQRTEQGDSAMYLCASSLGLGEQFFGPGTRLTVL.

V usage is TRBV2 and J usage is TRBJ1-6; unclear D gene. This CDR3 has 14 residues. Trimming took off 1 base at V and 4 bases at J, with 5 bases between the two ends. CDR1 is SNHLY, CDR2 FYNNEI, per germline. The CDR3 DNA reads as TGTGCCAGCAGTGAAGGCCCTTATAATTCACCCCTCCACTTT. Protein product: CASSEGPYNSPLHF.

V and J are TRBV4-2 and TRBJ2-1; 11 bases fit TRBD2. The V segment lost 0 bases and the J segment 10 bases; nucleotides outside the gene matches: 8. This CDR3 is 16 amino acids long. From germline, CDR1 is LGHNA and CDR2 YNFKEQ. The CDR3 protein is CASSQEVAGGLDEQFF. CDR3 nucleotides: TGTGCCAGCAGCCAAGAGGTAGCGGGAGGGCTAGACGAGCAGTTCTTC.

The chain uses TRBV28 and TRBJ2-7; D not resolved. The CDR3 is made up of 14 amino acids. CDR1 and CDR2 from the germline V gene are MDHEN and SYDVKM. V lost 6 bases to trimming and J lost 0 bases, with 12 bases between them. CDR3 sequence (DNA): TGTGCCAGCAGGACCGGGTGGAGCTCCTACGAGCAGTACTTC. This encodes CASRTGWSSYEQYF. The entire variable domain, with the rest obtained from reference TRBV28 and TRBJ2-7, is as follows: DVKVTQSSRYLVKRTGEKVFLECVQDMDHENMFWYRQDPGLGLRLIYFSYDVKMKEKGDIPEGYSVSREKKERFSLILESASTNQTSMYLCASRTGWSSYEQYFGPGTRLTVT.

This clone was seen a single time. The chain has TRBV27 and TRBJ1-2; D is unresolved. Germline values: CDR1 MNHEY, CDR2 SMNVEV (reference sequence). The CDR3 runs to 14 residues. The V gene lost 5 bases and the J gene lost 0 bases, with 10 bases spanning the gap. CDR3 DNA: TGTGCCAGCAGTCCTAGAACAGCTAACTATGGCTACACCTTC. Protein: CASSPRTANYGYTF.

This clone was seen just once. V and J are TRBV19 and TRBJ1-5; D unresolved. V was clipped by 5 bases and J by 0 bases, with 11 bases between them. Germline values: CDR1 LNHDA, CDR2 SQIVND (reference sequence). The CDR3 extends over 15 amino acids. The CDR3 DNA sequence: TGTGCCAGTAGTCTCTTACCTAATAGCAATCAGCCCCAGCATTTT. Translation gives CASSLLPNSNQPQHF.

CDR3 loop: CASSRQENYGYTF. The CDR3 DNA reads TGTGCCAGCAGCCGGCAGGAAAACTATGGCTACACCTTC. The V call is TRBV7-8, the J call TRBJ1-2; D is unresolved. CDR3 length: 13 residues. V shed 5 bases and J shed 2 bases, with 9 bases lying between them. Germline lookup yields CDR1 SGHVS and CDR2 FQNEAQ.

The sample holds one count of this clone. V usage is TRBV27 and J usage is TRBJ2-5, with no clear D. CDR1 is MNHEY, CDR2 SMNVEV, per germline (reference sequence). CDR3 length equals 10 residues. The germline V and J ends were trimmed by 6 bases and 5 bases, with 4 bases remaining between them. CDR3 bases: TGTGCCAGCAGGCTTGAGACCCAGTACTTC. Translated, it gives CASRLETQYF.

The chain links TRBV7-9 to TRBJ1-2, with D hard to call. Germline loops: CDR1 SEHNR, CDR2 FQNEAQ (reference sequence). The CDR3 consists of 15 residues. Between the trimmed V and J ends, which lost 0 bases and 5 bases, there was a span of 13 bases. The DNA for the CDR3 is TGTGCCAGCAGCTTAGCGCTTAGGGTAAGGTATGGCTACACCTTC. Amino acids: CASSLALRVRYGYTF.